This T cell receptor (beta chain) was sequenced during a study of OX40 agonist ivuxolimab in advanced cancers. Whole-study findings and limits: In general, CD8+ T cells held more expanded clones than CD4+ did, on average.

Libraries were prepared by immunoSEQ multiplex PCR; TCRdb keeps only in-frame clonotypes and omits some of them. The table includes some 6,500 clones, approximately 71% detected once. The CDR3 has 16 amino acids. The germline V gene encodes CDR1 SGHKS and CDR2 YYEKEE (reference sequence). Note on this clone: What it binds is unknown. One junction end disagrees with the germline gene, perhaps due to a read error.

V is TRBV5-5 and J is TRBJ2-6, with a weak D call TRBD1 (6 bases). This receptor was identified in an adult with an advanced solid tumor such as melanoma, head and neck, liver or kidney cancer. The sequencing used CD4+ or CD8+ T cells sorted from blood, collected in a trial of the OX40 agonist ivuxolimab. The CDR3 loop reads CASSQKTGSGANVLTF. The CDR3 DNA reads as TGCGCCAGCAGCCAAAAGACAGGCTCTGGGGCCAACGTCCTGACTTTC. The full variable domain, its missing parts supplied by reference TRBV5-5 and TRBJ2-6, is DAGVTQSPTHLIKTRGQQVTLRCSPISGHKSVSWYQQVLGQGPQFIFQYYEKEERGRGNFPDRFSARQFPNYSSELNVNALLLGDSALYLCASSQKTGSGANVLTFGAGSRLTVL.